Below, 2 T cell receptor beta chains from the same sample are listed, as sequenced in a study of glioma-infiltrating T cells after dendritic cell vaccination. TCRdb's copy holds only in-frame clones and misses some; the assay was immunoSEQ multiplex PCR. The sample has 80,000 to 95,000 clones; 85% are singletons. The sample's time point: after dendritic cell vaccination, including at tumor progression/relapse. Here the sequenced sample was blood, taken after dendritic cell vaccination. The receptor set was obtained from a human donor with glioblastoma.

The count of this clone is one. V gene TRBV7-2 combines with J gene TRBJ2-3; TRBD1 agrees at 7 bases. From germline, CDR1 is SGHTA and CDR2 FQGNSA. J was trimmed by 1 base and V by 0 bases; bases with no gene match: 4. This CDR3 spans 16 amino acids. The CDR3 DNA follows: TGTGCCAGCAGCTTAGCGACAGGGCTGGGCACAGATACGCAGTATTTT. Translating it yields CASSLATGLGTDTQYF.

The chain joins TRBV27 to TRBJ2-7; D unclear. V shed 6 bases and J shed 0 bases, with 15 bases lying between them. Germline CDR1 MNHEY, CDR2 SMNVEV (reference sequence). The length of the CDR3 is 15 residues. This chain's CDR3 is CASSDIRRSSYEQYF. CDR3 sequence (DNA): TGTGCCAGCAGCGATATCAGAAGGAGCTCCTACGAGCAGTACTTC.